This T cell receptor (beta chain) emerged from a study of breast tumors, draining lymph nodes, adjacent tissues. Axillary draining lymph nodes of breast cancer patients supplied the node samples. Each CDR3 protein is one row after TCRdb ran MiXCR on the multiplex PCR reads. The sample has 150,000 to 250,000 distinct CDR3 sequences, over 25% seen once. This clonotype has only a few counts. V gave up 10 bases and J gave up 0 bases, with 13 bases separating them. CDR3 length equals 14 residues. The germline gives CDR1 MNHNY, CDR2 SVGAGI (reference sequence). This TCR was recovered from a female donor with breast cancer. Some clones in this sample may be carry-over from other donors' samples. The specimen sequenced was axillary lymph node tissue. J is TRBJ2-1 and V is TRBV6-6; tentatively, D is TRBD1 (6 bases). The CDR3 coding sequence is TGTGCCACCAGGGGCCTTAGCTCCTACAATGAGCAGTTCTTC. Translating gives CATRGLSSYNEQFF.